This TCR beta chain originates from a study of shared clonotypes between healthy human individuals. Turning to this clone: Its antigen is not identified.

General observations from the study: Investigators expected sequencing depth to affect clonotype sharing among donors. Larger richness was generally estimated for naive than memory subsets.

Germline loops: CDR1 SEHNR, CDR2 FQNEAQ (reference sequence). After removal of 5 bases from V and 3 bases from J, the junction contained 8 bases not matched to a gene. This CDR3 comprises 16 residues. Some clones are missing from TCRdb's copy, which holds only in-frame ones; the method was immunoSEQ multiplex PCR. The table records some 1.4 million clones, roughly 96% of them present only once. The rearrangement uses TRBV7-9 and TRBJ2-7, with 12 bases fitting TRBD2. Sequencing was performed on naive CD4+ T cells sorted from blood. The subset denotes: CD45RA+ positively selected. This clonotype was obtained from a man between 25 and 39 years old in good health. The CDR3 protein is CASSRTSGKLYYEQYF. CDR3 DNA: TGTGCCAGCAGCCGGACTAGCGGGAAGTTGTACTACGAGCAGTACTTC.